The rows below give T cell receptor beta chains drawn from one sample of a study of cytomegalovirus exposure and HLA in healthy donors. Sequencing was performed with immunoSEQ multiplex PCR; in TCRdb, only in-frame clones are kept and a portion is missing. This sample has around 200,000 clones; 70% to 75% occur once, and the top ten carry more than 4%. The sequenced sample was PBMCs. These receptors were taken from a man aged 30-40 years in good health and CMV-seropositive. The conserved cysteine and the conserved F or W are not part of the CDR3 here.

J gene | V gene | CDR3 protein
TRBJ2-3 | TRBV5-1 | ASSTQGSTDTQY
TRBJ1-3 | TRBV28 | ASSFPGNGNTIY
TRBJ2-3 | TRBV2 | ASTGSSTDTQY
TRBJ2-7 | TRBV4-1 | ASRENPQSFEQY
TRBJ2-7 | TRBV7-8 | ASSLATTEQY
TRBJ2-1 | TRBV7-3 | ASSLRATGLSYNEQF
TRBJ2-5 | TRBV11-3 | ASSFGLRETQY
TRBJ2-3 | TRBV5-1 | ASSFQLEYTQY
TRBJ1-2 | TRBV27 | ASSFGDRWGYT
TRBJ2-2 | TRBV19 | ASSAAGTNTGELF
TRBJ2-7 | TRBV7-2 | ASSPRGVAGLYEQY
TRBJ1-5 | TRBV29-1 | SVVGGSNQPQH
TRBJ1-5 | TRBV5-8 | ASSRRGMGPNQPQH
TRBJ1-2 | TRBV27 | ASSLSAVAYGYT
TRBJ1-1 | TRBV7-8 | ASSPGQGMNTEAF
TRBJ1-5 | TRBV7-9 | ASSLATRTGINQPQH
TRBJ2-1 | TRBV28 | ASSIQAHEQF
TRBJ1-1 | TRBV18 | ASSPALTGDTEAF
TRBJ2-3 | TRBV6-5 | ASRRTGSLTDTQY
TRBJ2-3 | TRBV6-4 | ASSPLLASAVDTQY
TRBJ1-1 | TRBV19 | ASSPGGARSNTEAF
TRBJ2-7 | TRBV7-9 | ASSPFRGQVRDEQY
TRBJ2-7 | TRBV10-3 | AIAGKGPGYEQY
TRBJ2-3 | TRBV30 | AWKPLGLVRDTQY
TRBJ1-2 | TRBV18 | ASSPSRTGEGYGYT
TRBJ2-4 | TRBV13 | ASSSRGGAAKNIQY
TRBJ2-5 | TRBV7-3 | ASSLRTAREETQY
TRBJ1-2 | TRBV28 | ASSLVAPHLRTGGDFDGYT
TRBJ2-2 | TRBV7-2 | ASSLASGGAPSGELF
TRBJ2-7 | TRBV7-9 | SSSLRGQTGSYEQY
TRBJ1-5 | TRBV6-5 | ASSYSWQGSQPQH
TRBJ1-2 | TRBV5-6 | ASSPYRGNIGYT
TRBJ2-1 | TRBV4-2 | ASSQESGRVGNEQF
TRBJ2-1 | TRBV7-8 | ASSLALGEDNEQF
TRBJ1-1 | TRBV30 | AWSPGFTEAF
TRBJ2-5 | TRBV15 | ATSRGLVAAGEGQETQY
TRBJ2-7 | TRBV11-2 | ASSAIRSSYEQY
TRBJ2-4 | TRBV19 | ASRRKTGGAVRDIQY
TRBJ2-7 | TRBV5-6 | ASSFYTAYEQY
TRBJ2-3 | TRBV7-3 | ASSVQGSTDTQY
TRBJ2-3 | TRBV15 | ATSRGFSGSTDTQY
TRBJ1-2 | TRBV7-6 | ASSLAGTGGGGYT
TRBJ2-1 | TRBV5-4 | ASGTGGSYNEQF
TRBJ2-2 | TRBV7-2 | ASSHGGTGELF
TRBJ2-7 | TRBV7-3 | ASSLGLAEEQY
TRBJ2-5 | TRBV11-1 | ASSLVGGSIQETQY
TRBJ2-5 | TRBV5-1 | ASSWGNRERETQY
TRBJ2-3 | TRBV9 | ASSVPQGTATDTQY
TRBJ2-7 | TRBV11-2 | ASSSTSGGYNEQY
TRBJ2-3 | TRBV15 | ATSRVEGSWSGRLRSTDTQY
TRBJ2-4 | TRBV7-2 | ASSPPGTSKNIQY
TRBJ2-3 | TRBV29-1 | SVRRQGSTDTQY
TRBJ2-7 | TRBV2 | ASSGNPTGTSAYEQY
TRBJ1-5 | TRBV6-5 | ASSVGTLGNQPQH
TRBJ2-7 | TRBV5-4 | ASSLRLAGVTYEQY
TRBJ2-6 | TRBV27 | ASSKEDRAGANVLT
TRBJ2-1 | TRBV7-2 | ASSPQTAGLQF
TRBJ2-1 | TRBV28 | ASSSGTSSRNEQF
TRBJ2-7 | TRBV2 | ASSKRDIPYEQY
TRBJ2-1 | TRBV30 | AWSVGQGAYNEQF